This is a list of T cell receptor beta chains from one sample in a study of T cell repertoires in cytomegalovirus infection. The antigens of these receptors remain unknown. TCRdb re-analysed the reads in MiXCR, keeping a single row per CDR3 protein. The profile shows 140,000 to 150,000 distinct CDR3 sequences, 32% of them singletons. This specimen was CD8+ T cells from cultured PBMCs, taken from culture after CMV antigen stimulation. The receptors originated from a human donor in good health (CMV status not recorded). Some clones in this sample may be carry-over from other donors' samples. The CDR3 runs from the conserved cysteine through the conserved F or W. Clone size is not always given. Where it is, it says once, few, many or a class for expanded clones.

j_call,v_call,clone_size,cdr3_length,cdr3_aa
TRBJ1-6,TRBV19,few,14,CASGNVGGNSPLHF
TRBJ2-1,TRBV5-1,NA,17,CASSFPALAGNRNEQFF
TRBJ1-5,TRBV5-8,many,15,CASTSRTGLWQPQHF
TRBJ2-7,TRBV7-9,NA,14,CASSHRQGGDEQYF
TRBJ1-1,TRBV27,NA,14,CASSPQTGLTEAFF
TRBJ1-1,TRBV5-4,NA,13,CASSLQYSVEAFF
TRBJ2-5,TRBV7-3,NA,15,CASSSRGGGVETQYF
TRBJ1-1,TRBV6-5,NA,13,CATGGGAITEAFF
TRBJ1-1,TRBV19,many,13,CATGSPMNAEAFF
TRBJ2-1,TRBV12-3/TRBV12-4,many,14,CASSVAGSYNEQFF
TRBJ2-1,TRBV29-1,few,12,CSVEVGVDEQFF
TRBJ2-3,TRBV5-5,NA,13,CASSSGLTDTQYF
TRBJ2-7,TRBV7-3,NA,14,CASSLTGHHYEQYF
TRBJ2-2,TRBV9,NA,20,CASSAGTGNWGAANTGELFF
TRBJ1-3,TRBV10-3,few,18,CAISESDTGILSGNTIYF
TRBJ1-1,TRBV29-1,NA,11,CSAGGGRGAFF
TRBJ2-5,TRBV3-1,NA,16,CASSGGLAGQQETQYF
TRBJ1-1,TRBV9,few,15,CASSTQTTLNTEAFF
TRBJ1-2,TRBV7-6,many,13,CASSLGPNYGYTF